A single sample gave rise to the 10 T cell receptor beta chains below, sequenced in a study of CD8+CD57+ T cells in acquired aplastic anemia. CDR3 and TCR beta VDJ profiling relied on a genomic DNA template. TCRdb used MiXCR to reprocess the reads, holding one entry per CDR3 protein. The sample yields 190,000 or so distinct CDR3 sequences, approximately 60% seen once. Sequencing input: sorted CD4+, CD8+, or CD8+CD57+ T cells (not recorded which) from PBMCs. Receptors originate from a human donor in good health.

V and J are TRBV20-1 and TRBJ1-6, with D possibly matching TRBD1 (5 bases). V lost 1 base and J 10 bases, leaving 14 bases between the germline ends. CDR3 length equals 14 residues. Germline V gene sequence: CDR1 DFQATT, CDR2 SNEGSKA (reference sequence). The CDR3, as DNA: TGCAGTGCTAGAGGAGGGGTAGTCGACTCACCCCTCCACTTT. Residues: CSARGGVVDSPLHF.

J is TRBJ2-3 and V is TRBV7-6; 7 bases align to TRBD1. The CDR3 is 15 residues long. V shed 4 bases and J 4 bases; nucleotides not matched to a gene: 8. The germline CDR1 and CDR2 sequences are SGHVS and FNYEAQ. The CDR3 sequence is CASSSQGSGADTQYF. The CDR3 DNA follows: TGTGCCAGCAGCTCACAGGGGAGTGGTGCAGATACGCAGTATTTT.

The V gene is TRBV2, the J gene TRBJ1-1; D possibly corresponds to TRBD1 (6 bases). CDR1 is SNHLY, CDR2 FYNNEI, per germline. V lost 0 bases, J lost 6 bases, and 14 bases lay in between. The CDR3 is 15 amino acids. The CDR3 DNA is TGTGCCAGCAGTGAAGCAACAGGGTTCTCAGCTGAAGCTTTCTTT. Translation: CASSEATGFSAEAFF.

This clonotype was found many times. The chain joins TRBV4-1 to TRBJ1-1, with unresolved D. The V and J ends lost 0 bases and 5 bases respectively, with 7 bases between them. Germline CDR1 is MGHRA and CDR2 is YSYEKL. CDR3 length: 13 residues. The CDR3 reads CASSQEGTTEAFF. CDR3 DNA sequence: TGCGCCAGCAGCCAAGAAGGCACAACTGAAGCTTTCTTT.

This clonotype was recorded a few times. V gene TRBV30 combines with J gene TRBJ2-7; TRBD1 might be the D (6 bases). The CDR3 has 14 residues. V was clipped by 2 bases and J by 3 bases, with 14 bases between them. Germline CDR1 reads GTSNPN; CDR2 reads SVGIG (reference sequence). The chain's CDR3 is CAWSSGGRFYEQYF. The CDR3 DNA is TGTGCCTGGAGTTCTGGGGGCCGGTTCTACGAGCAGTACTTC.

This clonotype was observed at least ten times. V and J are TRBV27 and TRBJ1-1; D may be TRBD1 (5 bases). Deletions cut 6 bases from V and 2 bases from J, with 13 bases between. The CDR3 has 14 residues. CDR1 and CDR2 (germline): MNHEY, SMNVEV (reference sequence). The CDR3 nucleotides are TGTGCCAGCAGCGCCCAGGGCCCCAACACTGAAGCTTTCTTT. Translating gives CASSAQGPNTEAFF.

This chain links TRBV29-1 with TRBJ2-7; D call uncertain. Germline assignment: CDR1 SQVTM and CDR2 ANQGSEA. V lost 8 bases, J lost 4 bases, and 12 bases lay in between. CDR3 length: 11 amino acids. The CDR3 DNA is TGCAGCAGTTACTCCGGATACGAGCAGTACTTC. This gives the protein CSSYSGYEQYF.

The V and J genes are TRBV7-2 and TRBJ1-6, with TRBD1 as a possible D gene (5 bases). The CDR3 runs 14 residues. V lost 5 bases and J 9 bases, leaving 14 bases between the germline ends. Germline V gene data show CDR1 as SGHTA and CDR2 as FQGNSA. The CDR3 loop is CASSPEGFGSPLHF. DNA for the CDR3: TGTGCCAGCAGCCCAGAGGGGTTTGGTTCACCCCTCCACTTT.

A word on this clonotype: The junction shows a germline mismatch at one end, possibly a read error. This chain connects TRBV19 to TRBJ1-1; perhaps TRBD1 as D (5 bases). CDR3 length: 12 residues. The V gene's germline CDR1 is LNHDA and CDR2 SQIVND (reference sequence). CDR3 amino acids: CASSEGRGEAFF. CDR3 coding DNA: TGTGCTAGTAGTGAGGGGCGGGGTGAAGCTTTCTTT.

The chain combines TRBV29-1 with TRBJ1-1, with D perhaps TRBD1 (5 bases). Germline lookup yields CDR1 SQVTM and CDR2 ANQGSEA. The CDR3 length is 14 residues. The ends were cut back, 7 bases at V and 1 base at J, with 16 bases in the middle. CDR3 sequence reads: CSADRGTPNTEAFF. DNA of the CDR3: TGCAGCGCCGATCGGGGCACCCCGAACACTGAAGCTTTCTTT.